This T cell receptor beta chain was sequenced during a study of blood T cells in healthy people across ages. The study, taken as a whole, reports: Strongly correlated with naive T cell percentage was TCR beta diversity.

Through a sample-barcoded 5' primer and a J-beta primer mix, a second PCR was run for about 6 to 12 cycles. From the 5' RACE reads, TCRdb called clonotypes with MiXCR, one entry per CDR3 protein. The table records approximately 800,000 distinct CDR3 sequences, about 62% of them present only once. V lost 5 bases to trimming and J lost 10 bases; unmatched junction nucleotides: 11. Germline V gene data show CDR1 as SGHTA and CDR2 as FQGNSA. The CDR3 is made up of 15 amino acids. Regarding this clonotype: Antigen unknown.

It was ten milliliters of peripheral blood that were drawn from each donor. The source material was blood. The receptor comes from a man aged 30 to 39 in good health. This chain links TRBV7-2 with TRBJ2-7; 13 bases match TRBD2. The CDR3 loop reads CASSVTSGGASEQYF. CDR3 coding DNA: TGTGCCAGCAGCGTAACTAGCGGGGGGGCTAGCGAACAGTACTTC.